One sample yielded the 2 T cell receptor beta chains listed below, sequenced in a study of CXCR3-negative and CXCR3-positive naive CD8 T cells. It was by 5' RACE with UMI labels that the TRB cDNA libraries were prepared. Using the 5' RACE reads, TCRdb records one entry per CDR3 protein without DNA. In all, the sample yields around 50,000 distinct CDR3 sequences. Sequences were obtained from naive CXCR3- CD8+ T cells from blood. Subset reported: CD45RO-CCR7+CD27+CD95- naive CD8+ T cells lacking CXCR3 (TNR3-). These receptors were taken from a human donor in good health. Some clones in this sample may be carry-over from other donors' samples.

The genes are TRBV7-3 and TRBJ1-2; TCRdb returns TRBD1, unconfirmable since there is no DNA. This CDR3 contains 13 residues. Germline values: CDR1 SGHTA, CDR2 FQGTGA. CDR3 protein: CASPTGDYHGYTF.

V usage is TRBV4-3 and J usage is TRBJ2-3; TCRdb's D call, TRBD1, is unchecked because there is no DNA. The germline V gene encodes CDR1 LGHNA and CDR2 YSLEER. The CDR3 spans 16 residues. CDR3 sequence: CASRHEFGGAADTQYF.